The entry that follows covers one T cell receptor (beta chain) sequence. This clonotype was recorded only once. The target of this receptor is not known. Base quality data are lacking; no much larger clone is found one base away. A lone read offers only weak evidence. The entry originates in a study of T cell repertoires in cytomegalovirus infection (dated by TCRdb to about 2019). The study in broad terms: Donor HLA type was relevant to the analysis, as public TCR beta signatures indicated carriage of CMV infection together with the matching HLA type.

Reads for this sample came from an Illumina HiSeq 1500. TCRdb passed the public sequencing reads through fastp at Q25 and MiXCR, retaining productive beta sequences. Every distinct CDR3 protein forms one entry, paired with its most common genes and DNA. This sample gives around 740,000 distinct CDR3 sequences in total; 35% of them show up just once. Roughly 2.8% of the sample rests with the top ten. Results and caveats for the whole study, not just this receptor: In both this cohort and an independent cohort of 352 donors, the cumulative frequency of public TCR beta family members distinguished carriers of CMV infection plus the relevant HLA type. The ex vivo response was dominated by HLA-C-restricted CMV-specific TCR beta clonotypes, which also provided the single most frequent clonotype in two of eight donors.

This receptor was identified in a human donor in good health (CMV status not recorded). Some clones in this sample may be carry-over from other donors' samples. Sequencing input: PBMCs.

This receptor has the CDR3 CASSFLTGSQETQYF. DNA sequence: TGTGCCAGCAGTTTTTTGACAGGGAGTCAAGAGACCCAGTACTTC. This sequence uses TRBV28 and TRBJ2-5; TRBD1 aligns with 7 central bases. CDR1 and CDR2 were assigned from the germline V gene as MDHEN and SYDVKM. The junction shows trimming of 3 bases on V and 2 bases on J, and the gene matches do not reach 6 bases of it. The CDR3 covers 15 residues, taking in both the cysteine and the phenylalanine. Solely the CDR3 DNA is kept, with 45 bases framed from the first base.